The text below deals with one T cell receptor beta chain. The protocol was immunoSEQ multiplex PCR, while the TCRdb copy is restricted to in-frame clones and leaves out a portion. The data hold tens of thousands of clones, with 90% to 95% observed a single time. These data belong to a study of T cell changes during pregnancy in multiple sclerosis. Germline-derived CDR1 and CDR2 are SQVTM and ANQGSEA. V dropped 4 bases and J dropped 1 base, with 16 bases sitting between them. The CDR3 covers 15 residues. The receptor was isolated from a female donor with multiple sclerosis, enrolled in a pregnancy study. The source was CD4+ T cells from peripheral blood mononuclear cells, collected in the second trimester of pregnancy. The chain combines TRBV29-1 with TRBJ2-5, with D possibly matching TRBD2 (5 bases). CDR3 residues: CSVGLAPTSQETQYF. CDR3 nucleotide sequence: TGCAGCGTTGGGCTAGCACCAACTAGCCAAGAGACCCAGTACTTC.